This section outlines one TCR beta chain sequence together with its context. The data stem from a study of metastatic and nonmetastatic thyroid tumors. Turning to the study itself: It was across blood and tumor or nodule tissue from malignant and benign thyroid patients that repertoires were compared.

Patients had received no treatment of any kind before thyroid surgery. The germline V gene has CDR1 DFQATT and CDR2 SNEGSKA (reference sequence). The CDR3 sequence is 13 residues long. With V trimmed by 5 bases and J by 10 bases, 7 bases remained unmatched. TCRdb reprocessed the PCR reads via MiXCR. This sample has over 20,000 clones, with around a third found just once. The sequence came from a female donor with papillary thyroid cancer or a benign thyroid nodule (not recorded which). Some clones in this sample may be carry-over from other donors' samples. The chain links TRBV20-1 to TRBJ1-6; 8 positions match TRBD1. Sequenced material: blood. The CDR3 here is CSAAGQVDSPLHF. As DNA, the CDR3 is TGCAGTGCTGCGGGACAGGTGGACTCACCCCTCCACTTT.